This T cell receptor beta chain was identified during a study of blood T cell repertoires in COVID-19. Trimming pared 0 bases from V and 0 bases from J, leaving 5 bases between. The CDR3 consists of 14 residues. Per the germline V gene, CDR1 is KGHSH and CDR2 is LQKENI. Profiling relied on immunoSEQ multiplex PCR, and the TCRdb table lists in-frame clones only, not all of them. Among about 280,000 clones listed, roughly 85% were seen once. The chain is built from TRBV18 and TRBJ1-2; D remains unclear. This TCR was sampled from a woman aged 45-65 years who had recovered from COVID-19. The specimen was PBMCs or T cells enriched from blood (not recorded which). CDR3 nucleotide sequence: TGTGCCAGCTCACCACCGAGGACTAACTATGGCTACACCTTC. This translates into CASSPPRTNYGYTF.